Listed below are T cell receptor beta chains from one sample, sequenced in a study of cytomegalovirus exposure and HLA in healthy donors. Sequenced by immunoSEQ multiplex PCR; TCRdb stores in-frame clones only, minus some. Counted here are 150,000 to 200,000 clones, approximately 85% occurring once; the ten biggest clones make up about 9.3%. The sequenced sample was PBMCs. These receptors originate from a man aged 18 to 35 in good health and CMV-seropositive. CDR3s leave out the opening cysteine and the closing phenylalanine or tryptophan. Each record gives: J gene, V gene, CDR3 protein.

TRBJ2-7	TRBV5-1	ASSSEVSYEQY
TRBJ2-7	TRBV13	ASSSNSYEQY
TRBJ1-1	TRBV30	ASPGFMNTEAF
TRBJ1-1	TRBV15	ATSRGGGSNTEAF
TRBJ2-7	TRBV18	ASSPDLTGRDEQY
TRBJ2-5	TRBV5-4	ASSLERLAGGSGETQY
TRBJ1-2	TRBV11-2	ASSFWTVPGDRGSGYT
TRBJ1-2	TRBV29-1	SVEIQGAWSNGYT
TRBJ2-3	TRBV5-5	ASSRQGSGTDTQY
TRBJ2-1	TRBV9	ASSVGRAVDEQF
TRBJ2-7	TRBV18	ASSPPVGGYEQY
TRBJ2-1	TRBV19	ASSSLDDNEQF
TRBJ2-2	TRBV6-5	ASSLTGGIGGELF
TRBJ2-5	TRBV4-1	ASSQDRGRGGAETQY
TRBJ2-3	TRBV30	AWGLLTGESVTQY
TRBJ2-2	TRBV5-8	ASSLWTGATGELF
TRBJ2-3	TRBV6-5	ASRFGQSSTDTQY
TRBJ2-5	TRBV7-3	ASSLTPGGQGTQY
TRBJ1-4	TRBV18	ASSPGGTALEKLF
TRBJ1-4	TRBV19	ATKQEPTNEKLF
TRBJ1-2	TRBV7-2	ASDATGGGYT
TRBJ2-1	TRBV9	ASSVDLGGNEQF
TRBJ1-2	TRBV7-7	AVGVGGDYGYT
TRBJ2-7	TRBV10-3	AISESGTGSYEQY
TRBJ1-1	TRBV14	ASSQEEDRRLPEAF
TRBJ2-7	TRBV23-1	VSVVQGTPSYEQY
TRBJ1-1	TRBV15	ATSPSGTEAF
TRBJ2-7	TRBV6-1	ASSTGTGLYEQY
TRBJ2-4	TRBV7-2	ASSLVFSLAGGNIQY
TRBJ1-5	TRBV10-3	AISESRGLDQPQH
TRBJ1-2	TRBV19	ASSIDRGVRYGYT
TRBJ2-7	TRBV14	ASSRGWSEQY
TRBJ2-3	TRBV10-2	ASSESSGGAADTQY
TRBJ1-2	TRBV11-2	ASSLGDRGYGYT
TRBJ1-2	TRBV10-3	AISEQGQFEDGYT
TRBJ1-2	TRBV5-6	ASRSILTGETYGYT
TRBJ1-2	TRBV6-6	ASSYEGDYGYT
TRBJ1-1	TRBV7-6	ASSNEGGTEAF
TRBJ1-3	TRBV6-6	ATRTGPGNTIY
TRBJ2-7	TRBV28	ASSADTYEQY
TRBJ2-2	TRBV27	ASSRPGQGNTGELF
TRBJ2-5	TRBV2	ASSDSWETQY
TRBJ2-3	TRBV5-8	ASSFRDTDTQY
TRBJ2-2	TRBV19	ATEPRGTGELF
TRBJ1-5	TRBV6-6	ASAVLSNQPQH
TRBJ1-5	TRBV2	ASSRQGRNQPQH
TRBJ1-4	TRBV28	ASSLPGGGNEKLF
TRBJ2-7	TRBV7-6	ASSPRGQGIGEQY
TRBJ1-1	TRBV7-9	ASSLTGGASEAF